The 24 T cell receptor beta chains presented below share a single source sample, sequenced in a study of cytomegalovirus exposure and HLA in healthy donors. Primers: 60 Vbeta forward and 13 Jbeta reverse. Only in-frame clones appear in the TCRdb table, and some are missing; sequencing was by immunoSEQ multiplex PCR. The repertoire holds approximately 190,000 clones, around 87% seen once, with roughly 1.3% in the top ten. Sequenced: PBMCs. The receptors stem from a man aged 30 to 39 in good health and CMV-seronegative.

The chain joins TRBV28 to TRBJ1-2; maybe TRBD1 (6 bases). The germline V and J ends were trimmed by 5 bases and 6 bases, with 22 bases remaining between them. The V gene's germline CDR1 is MDHEN and CDR2 SYDVKM. This CDR3 has 16 amino acids. The CDR3 DNA reads TGTGCCAGCAGTGCTCCGGTATTGGGGGCGCAAAATGGCTACACCTTC. Its protein is CASSAPVLGAQNGYTF.

The chain couples TRBV10-1 to TRBJ2-5, with 11 bases lining up with TRBD2. The length of the CDR3 is 14 residues. Germline lookup yields CDR1 WNHNN and CDR2 SYGVQD (reference sequence). J was trimmed by 8 bases and V by 3 bases; bases with no gene match: 5. CDR3 DNA sequence: TGCGCCAGCAGTGATAGCGGGGGGGCCGAAACCCAGTACTTC. Its protein is CASSDSGGAETQYF.

The chain has TRBV6-1 and TRBJ1-2; possibly TRBD1 for D (6 bases). Germline lookup yields CDR1 MNHNS and CDR2 SASEGT. Trimming pared 4 bases from V and 8 bases from J, leaving 11 bases between. This CDR3 comprises 12 residues. CDR3 nucleotide sequence: TGTGCCAGCAGTGTCATAGGGGGAGGCTACACCTTC. The encoded protein is CASSVIGGGYTF.

This clone turned up a few times. V is TRBV7-2 and J is TRBJ2-3; 8 bases fit TRBD2. This CDR3 region has 18 residues. The V segment lost 2 bases and the J segment 6 bases; nucleotides outside the gene matches: 16. Per germline, CDR1 SGHTA and CDR2 FQGNSA. Here the CDR3 reads CASSLLSSGASQGDTQYF. CDR3 bases: TGTGCCAGCAGCTTACTAAGTAGCGGGGCCTCGCAAGGGGATACGCAGTATTTT. The complete variable domain, with remaining parts taken from reference TRBV7-2 and TRBJ2-3, reads GAGVSQSPSNKVTEKGKDVELRCDPISGHTALYWYRQSLGQGLEFLIYFQGNSAPDKSGLPSDRFSAERTGGSVSTLTIQRTQQEDSAVYLCASSLLSSGASQGDTQYFGPGTRLTVL.

The CDR3 reads CASRTGSAPNEKLFF. CDR3 bases: TGTGCCAGTAGGACAGGGAGTGCGCCTAATGAAAAACTGTTTTTT. The rearrangement uses TRBV19 and TRBJ1-4, with 7 bases matching TRBD1. V dropped 6 bases and J dropped 3; count of bases not matched to a gene: 7. The germline gives CDR1 LNHDA, CDR2 SQIVND (reference sequence). CDR3 size: 15 residues.

This clone was seen more than once but under ten times. The chain employs TRBV5-1 and TRBJ1-2; perhaps TRBD1 as D (5 bases). Germline V lookup: CDR1 SGHRS, CDR2 YFSETQ. This CDR3 is 15 amino acids long. Deletions cut 0 bases from V and 3 bases from J, with 12 bases between. The CDR3 coding sequence is TGCGCCAGCAGCTTGGACCGGGGGATGGACTATGGCTACACCTTC. Translated: CASSLDRGMDYGYTF.

This sequence joins TRBV27 and TRBJ2-5; D remains ambiguous. The J call is in doubt because the DNA end fits TRBJ2-7 better. The CDR3 is 11 amino acids. Per germline, CDR1 MNHEY and CDR2 SMNVEV (reference sequence). The CDR3 DNA reads TGTGCCAGCAGGAATGATTACGAGCAGTACTTC. It translates to CASRNDYEQYF.

This clone was seen only once. The chain couples TRBV7-9 to TRBJ1-1; TRBD1 is a possible D gene (6 bases). Germline lookup yields CDR1 SEHNR and CDR2 FQNEAQ (reference sequence). CDR3 length: 15 amino acids. The ends were cut back, 5 bases at V and 6 bases at J, with 19 bases in the middle. The CDR3 protein is CASSLGGGESAEAFF. The CDR3 DNA follows: TGTGCCAGCAGCCTAGGAGGGGGGGAAAGCGCTGAAGCTTTCTTT.

This clone is classed as medium-sized. The V and J genes are TRBV5-4 and TRBJ1-1, with D unresolved. V was trimmed by 6 bases and J by 1 base, leaving 7 bases between them. In germline, CDR1 is SGHNT, CDR2 YYREEE (reference sequence). The CDR3 spans 12 residues. The DNA for the CDR3 is TGTGCCAGCAAGACACCGAACACTGAAGCTTTCTTT. The encoded protein is CASKTPNTEAFF.

The DNA of the CDR3 is TGTGCCAGCCGGGGGGGGACACTTAGCAATCAGCCCCAGCATTTT. It encodes CASRGGTLSNQPQHF. This chain links TRBV6-5 with TRBJ1-5; TRBD1 is a possible D gene (6 bases). The CDR3 loop spans 15 amino acids. Germline-derived CDR1 and CDR2 are MNHEY and SVGAGI. V was pared by 8 bases and J by 0 bases, with 14 bases between.

The chain is built from TRBV9 and TRBJ2-3, with 9 bases aligning to TRBD2. The germline V gene encodes CDR1 SGDLS and CDR2 YYNGEE. This CDR3 spans 15 amino acids. The J segment lost 2 bases and the V segment lost 4 bases, leaving 5 bases of the junction unmatched. The CDR3 coding sequence is TGTGCCAGCAGCACCCGACTAGCGGACACAGATACGCAGTATTTT. Amino acid sequence: CASSTRLADTDTQYF.

This chain uses TRBV28 with TRBJ2-7, with 10 bases aligning to TRBD2. Germline V lookup: CDR1 MDHEN, CDR2 SYDVKM. V shed 6 bases and J 2 bases; nucleotides not matched to a gene: 7. CDR3 length equals 15 residues. The CDR3 here is CASRVGTSEPYEQYF. In DNA form, the CDR3 reads TGTGCCAGCAGGGTAGGGACTAGCGAACCCTACGAGCAGTACTTC. Complete variable domain (other parts from reference TRBV28 and TRBJ2-7): DVKVTQSSRYLVKRTGEKVFLECVQDMDHENMFWYRQDPGLGLRLIYFSYDVKMKEKGDIPEGYSVSREKKERFSLILESASTNQTSMYLCASRVGTSEPYEQYFGPGTRLTVT.

CDR3 sequence: CAWNDRGGETQYF. The DNA of the CDR3 is TGTGCCTGGAACGACCGGGGGGGAGAGACCCAGTACTTC. The chain employs TRBV30 and TRBJ2-5; 8 nucleotides agree with TRBD2. The CDR3 consists of 13 residues. The germline V gene encodes CDR1 GTSNPN and CDR2 SVGIG (reference sequence). J was trimmed by 4 bases and V by 4 bases; bases with no gene match: 5.

This chain connects TRBV4-3 to TRBJ1-5; no firm D call. The CDR3 contains 13 residues. CDR1 LGHNA and CDR2 YSLEER come from the germline V gene. Between the trimmed V and J ends, which lost 1 base and 4 bases, there was a span of 5 bases. Here the CDR3 reads CASSQVPNQPQHF. The CDR3 DNA reads TGCGCCAGCAGCCAAGTTCCGAATCAGCCCCAGCATTTT.

This clone has more than one count but fewer than ten. The V and J genes are TRBV7-2 and TRBJ1-5; D gene uncertain. V lost 1 base to trimming and J lost 6 bases, with 7 bases between them. This CDR3 has 13 amino acids. Germline loops: CDR1 SGHTA, CDR2 FQGNSA. The CDR3 reads CASSLVQAQPQHF. The CDR3 DNA follows: TGTGCCAGCAGCTTAGTCCAAGCTCAGCCCCAGCATTTT.

The chain uses TRBV6-5 and TRBJ1-5; no clear D gene. V was clipped by 11 bases and J by 3 bases, with 14 bases between them. Germline V gene lookup returns CDR1 MNHEY and CDR2 SVGAGI. This CDR3 is 13 amino acids long. The CDR3 sequence is CASTRGVNQPQHF. The DNA of the CDR3 is TGTGCCTCCACCCGGGGAGTCAATCAGCCCCAGCATTTT.

The chain couples TRBV19 to TRBJ1-2; 7 positions match TRBD1. The ends lost 1 base at V and 3 bases at J; junction bases unmatched: 5. The CDR3 spans 15 residues. The germline V gene encodes CDR1 LNHDA and CDR2 SQIVND (reference sequence). The chain's CDR3 is CASSIGAQGDYGYTF. The CDR3 DNA is TGTGCCAGTAGTATAGGGGCGCAGGGGGACTATGGCTACACCTTC. The whole variable domain, filled in from reference TRBV19 and TRBJ1-2, reads DGGITQSPKYLFRKEGQNVTLSCEQNLNHDAMYWYRQDPGQGLRLIYYSQIVNDFQKGDIAEGYSVSREKKESFPLTVTSAQKNPTAFYLCASSIGAQGDYGYTFGSGTRLTVV.

The rearrangement uses TRBV27 and TRBJ1-2; D is perhaps TRBD1 (6 bases). The germline V gene has CDR1 MNHEY and CDR2 SMNVEV (reference sequence). V lost 4 bases and J lost 7, with 31 bases in between. This CDR3 contains 19 residues. CDR3 DNA: TGTGCCAGCAGTTCCTTACTCCACCAACCAGGGGAGGGTCTAGGTGGCTACACCTTC. Amino acid sequence: CASSSLLHQPGEGLGGYTF.

The chain employs TRBV27 and TRBJ1-1; D possibly corresponds to TRBD1 (5 bases). Trimming took off 3 bases at V and 6 bases at J, with 8 bases between the two ends. Germline V gives CDR1 MNHEY, CDR2 SMNVEV (reference sequence). The CDR3 runs to 12 residues. The CDR3 loop reads CASSFWGAEAFF. CDR3 DNA: TGTGCCAGCAGTTTTTGGGGGGCTGAAGCTTTCTTT.

The gene calls are TRBV18 and TRBJ2-7; 13 bases fit TRBD2. The V and J ends lost 3 bases and 1 base, in that order; junction bases with no gene match: 9. The CDR3 is 18 residues long. CDR1 KGHSH and CDR2 LQKENI come from the germline V gene. The CDR3, as DNA: TGTGCCAGCTCACCGGTTAGGGGACTAGCGGGAATATCCTACGAGCAGTACTTC. Encoded protein: CASSPVRGLAGISYEQYF. Combining the CDR3 with reference TRBV18 and TRBJ2-7 gives the whole variable domain NAGVMQNPRHLVRRRGQEARLRCSPMKGHSHVYWYRQLPEEGLKFMVYLQKENIIDESGMPKERFSAEFPKEGPSILRIQQVVRGDSAAYFCASSPVRGLAGISYEQYFGPGTRLTVT.

The chain employs TRBV11-3 and TRBJ2-3; unclear D gene. The CDR3 runs 12 residues. V lost 2 bases, J lost 4 bases, and 4 bases lay in between. CDR1 and CDR2 (germline): SGHNT, YENEEA. The CDR3 DNA follows: TGTGCCAGCAGCTTATTATCAGATACGCAGTATTTT. Protein: CASSLLSDTQYF.

This rearrangement joins TRBV2 to TRBJ2-1; no definite D call. Trimming stripped 7 bases from V and 2 bases from J, with 15 bases between. Germline assignment: CDR1 SNHLY and CDR2 FYNNEI. The CDR3 runs 15 residues. For the CDR3, the DNA is TGTGCCAGCAAAGCGACCATCAATACCTACAATGAGCAGTTCTTC. Amino acids: CASKATINTYNEQFF.

The chain links TRBV5-4 to TRBJ2-5; D is perhaps TRBD2 (7 bases). The CDR3 runs to 14 residues. CDR1 is SGHNT and CDR2 is YYREEE in the germline V gene (reference sequence). The V end was cut by 9 bases, the J end by 1 base, with 16 bases between. The CDR3 DNA reads as TGTGCCACCTTACAGGGAGGGAGCCAAGAGACCCAGTACTTC. Its translation is CATLQGGSQETQYF.

V usage is TRBV2 and J usage is TRBJ2-5, with TRBD2 matching 12 bases. In germline, CDR1 is SNHLY, CDR2 FYNNEI. CDR3 size: 15 residues. Trimming at V came to 10 bases and at J to 4 bases, leaving 10 bases not matched to a gene. The CDR3 bases are TGTGCCAACCGACTAGCGGGAGCCCTTGGAGAGACCCAGTACTTC. The encoded protein is CANRLAGALGETQYF. Filled out from reference TRBV2 and TRBJ2-5, the complete variable domain reads EPEVTQTPSHQVTQMGQEVILRCVPISNHLYFYWYRQILGQKVEFLVSFYNNEISEKSEIFDDQFSVERPDGSNFTLKIRSTKLEDSAMYFCANRLAGALGETQYFGPGTRLLVL.